There are many counts of the clone carrying this T cell receptor (beta chain). Its antigen is not identified. MiXCR was run by TCRdb on the 5' RACE reads, yielding one entry per CDR3 protein. The sample shows about 690,000 distinct CDR3 sequences, 5.5% to 6.5% of them seen only once. These data belong to a study of identical twins. Study results and caveats: Beta out-of-frame sequences showed weaker excess sharing between twins. It was possible that invariant MAIT and iNKT cells partly confounded the zero-insertion analyses.

The CDR3 has 16 amino acids. The receptor was isolated from a man younger than 35 in good health. The V gene is TRBV21-1, the J gene TRBJ2-1; the D call in the table, TRBD1, was not verified against the DNA. TRBV21-1 is designated a pseudogene. Sequencing was performed on naive T cells sorted from blood. CDR3 in amino acids: CASSKGGEEPYNEQFF. In DNA, the CDR3 is TGTGCCAGCAGTAAAGGGGGGGAGGAACCCTACAATGAGCAGTTCTTC.